This entry concerns a single T cell receptor (beta chain). Here immunoSEQ multiplex PCR was the method, and the copy in TCRdb shows in-frame clones only, minus some. The sample holds just over 95,000 clones, roughly three quarters seen once. This sample stems from a study of glioma-infiltrating T cells after dendritic cell vaccination. In the study overall: Patients had newly diagnosed or recurrent glioblastoma and received dendritic cell vaccines.

The V gene's germline CDR1 is MDHEN and CDR2 SYDVKM. CDR3 size: 17 residues. The J segment lost 4 bases and the V segment lost 2 bases, leaving 6 bases of the junction unmatched. This TCR was sampled from a human donor with glioblastoma. V usage is TRBV28 and J usage is TRBJ2-1, with TRBD2 matching 12 bases. The sample in question was blood, obtained before dendritic cell vaccination. In DNA form, the CDR3 reads TGTGCCAGCAGTTTAGGAGCTAGCGGGAGGGTATACAATGAGCAGTTCTTC. The encoded protein is CASSLGASGRVYNEQFF.